This TCR beta chain appears in the sequencing data of a study of blood T cell repertoires in COVID-19. Germline CDR1 is LGHDT and CDR2 is YNNKEL (reference sequence). The CDR3 covers 14 residues. Trimming removed 3 bases from V and 2 bases from J, with 11 bases in between. Method: immunoSEQ multiplex PCR; TCRdb's copy keeps in-frame clones and lacks some. The table lists approximately 76,000 clones, about 88% of them singletons. The receptor was isolated from a human donor in a cohort sampled during active COVID-19. The material sequenced was peripheral blood. The chain couples TRBV3-1 (or the pseudogene TRBV3-2) to TRBJ2-7; unclear D gene. The CDR3 nucleotides are TGTGCCAGCAGCCAGCAAGCTGGAGCCTACGAGCAGTACTTC. Protein: CASSQQAGAYEQYF.